Sequencing of this T cell receptor (beta chain) was carried out in a study of blood T cell repertoires in COVID-19. Sequencing was performed with immunoSEQ multiplex PCR; in TCRdb, only in-frame clones are kept and a portion is missing. The sample includes about 320,000 clones, around 86% of them seen just once. Per germline, CDR1 MNHEY and CDR2 SVGAGI. The V end lost 2 bases, the J end lost 4 bases, and 8 bases lay between the germline ends. This CDR3 contains 14 residues. This TCR was recovered from a woman aged 18-29 years who had recovered from COVID-19. The specimen sequenced was PBMCs or T cells enriched from blood (not recorded which). This chain uses TRBV6-5 with TRBJ2-2, with D hard to call. As DNA, the CDR3 is TGTGCCAGCAGTTACGGTGCAGGCACCGGGGAGCTGTTTTTT. As protein: CASSYGAGTGELFF.